This entry lists 28 T cell receptor beta chains sequenced from one sample in a study of blood T cell repertoires in COVID-19. Assay: immunoSEQ multiplex PCR; the TCRdb copy retains only in-frame clones and omits some. The sample has 190,000 or so clones; around 86% are singletons. The material sequenced was peripheral blood. The receptors come from a man between 35 and 55 years old with active or convalescent COVID-19.

The chain links TRBV7-2 to TRBJ1-3; 7 bases fit TRBD1. The CDR3 consists of 14 residues. The germline V gene has CDR1 SGHTA and CDR2 FQGNSA. With V trimmed by 5 bases and J by 2 bases, 3 bases remained unmatched. The CDR3 DNA reads as TGTGCCAGCAGCCCGCAGGGGGCTGGAAACACCATATATTTT. As protein: CASSPQGAGNTIYF.

This chain links TRBV9 with TRBJ2-2, with D tentatively TRBD2 (6 bases). Trimming shortened V by 4 bases and J by 4 bases, and 11 bases separated the two germline ends. The CDR3 runs to 14 residues. From germline, CDR1 is SGDLS and CDR2 YYNGEE. The CDR3 sequence: CASSLSGITGELFF. The CDR3 DNA reads as TGTGCCAGCAGCCTTAGCGGAATCACCGGGGAGCTGTTTTTT.

The V gene is TRBV7-9, the J gene TRBJ1-2; 7 bases line up with TRBD1. V was pared by 3 bases and J by 4 bases, with 5 bases of the junction left unmatched. The CDR3 runs to 14 residues. Germline CDR1 reads SEHNR; CDR2 reads FQNEAQ (reference sequence). The DNA for the CDR3 is TGTGCCAGCAGCTTCCCGGGACAGAGCTATGGCTACACCTTC. This gives the protein CASSFPGQSYGYTF.

The gene calls are TRBV5-4 and TRBJ1-2, with D uncertain. This CDR3 spans 14 amino acids. V was clipped by 0 bases and J by 1 base, with 7 bases between them. Germline V gives CDR1 SGHNT, CDR2 YYREEE (reference sequence). The CDR3 protein is CASSLGRINYGYTF. DNA for the CDR3: TGTGCCAGCAGCTTGGGGAGGATTAACTATGGCTACACCTTC.

This chain joins TRBV30 and TRBJ1-1; 8 positions match TRBD1. Germline loops: CDR1 GTSNPN, CDR2 SVGIG (reference sequence). V lost 0 bases, J lost 5 bases, and 8 bases stayed unmatched. The CDR3 is 15 amino acids. In DNA form, the CDR3 reads TGTGCCTGGAGTGTACCCGCAGGGGGCCCTACTGAAGCTTTCTTT. Its protein product is CAWSVPAGGPTEAFF.

V and J are TRBV25-1 and TRBJ2-3; 11 nucleotides line up with TRBD2. The CDR3 totals 16 residues. Germline CDR1 and CDR2: MGHDK and SYGVNS. The V and J ends lost 3 bases and 4 bases, in that order; junction bases with no gene match: 6. This CDR3 reads CASSDLLAGGADTQYF. The CDR3 coding sequence is TGTGCCAGCAGTGATCTCCTAGCGGGGGGAGCAGATACGCAGTATTTT.

A word on this clone: The junction departs from germline at one end; a sequencing error may be responsible. The CDR3, as DNA: TGTGCCATGAGCGGGGCGAATACCGGGGAGCTGTTTTTT. This sequence encodes CAMSGANTGELFF. The chain couples TRBV10-3 to TRBJ2-2; the match to TRBD2 covers 7 bases. This CDR3 is built from 13 residues. Per the germline V gene, CDR1 is ENHRY and CDR2 is SYGVKD.

The chain is built from TRBV13 and TRBJ2-2, with D possibly matching TRBD2 (6 bases). Per the germline V gene, CDR1 is PRHDT and CDR2 is FYEKMQ (reference sequence). CDR3 length: 14 amino acids. Trimming pared 4 bases from V and 7 bases from J, leaving 13 bases between. The CDR3 DNA follows: TGTGCCAGCAGCTCTCCGCGGGGTATCGGGGAGCTGTTTTTT. Encoded protein: CASSSPRGIGELFF. Full variable domain (missing parts from reference TRBV13 and TRBJ2-2): AAGVIQSPRHLIKEKRETATLKCYPIPRHDTVYWYQQGPGQDPQFLISFYEKMQSDKGSIPDRFSAQQFSDYHSELNMSSLELGDSALYFCASSSPRGIGELFFGEGSRLTVL.

The chain links TRBV14 to TRBJ2-1, with a weak D call TRBD1 (5 bases). Germline loops: CDR1 SGHDN, CDR2 FVKESK. CDR3 size: 14 residues. The V and J ends lost 3 bases and 6 bases respectively, with 12 bases between them. The chain's CDR3 is CASSQGRAGNEQFF. Written as DNA, the CDR3 is TGTGCCAGCAGCCAGGGCAGGGCTGGCAATGAGCAGTTCTTC.

The chain employs TRBV15 and TRBJ1-6; D gene unclear. The V and J ends lost 0 bases and 9 bases respectively, with 15 bases between them. The CDR3 sequence is 16 residues long. Germline lookup yields CDR1 LNHNV and CDR2 YYDKDF (reference sequence). CDR3 bases: TGTGCCACCAGCAGAGATAGCGGGGATAGAGGTTCACCCCTCCACTTT. This translates into CATSRDSGDRGSPLHF.

This clone has a single count. CDR3 nucleotide sequence: TGCGCCAGCAGCCAAGGAAAAGCAGGGTGGGGCAATGAGCAGTTCTTC. Its protein is CASSQGKAGWGNEQFF. The chain recombines TRBV4-1 with TRBJ2-1, with a weak D call TRBD1 (5 bases). Germline V CDR1 and CDR2: MGHRA, YSYEKL. Trimming removed 1 base at V and 6 bases at J, with 16 bases between. This CDR3 is 16 amino acids long.

CDR3 DNA sequence: TGTGCCAGCAGTGAATGGTCCGACAGGAATGAAAAACTGTTTTTT. Amino acids: CASSEWSDRNEKLFF. The chain has TRBV6-1 and TRBJ1-4; D is possibly TRBD1 (6 bases). The V gene lost 2 bases and the J gene lost 5 bases, with 12 bases spanning the gap. Germline values: CDR1 MNHNS, CDR2 SASEGT. CDR3 length equals 15 residues.

The chain uses TRBV7-3 and TRBJ2-2, with 9 bases aligning to TRBD1. The ends lost 5 bases at V and 6 bases at J; junction bases unmatched: 4. CDR1 and CDR2 (germline): SGHTA, FQGTGA. This CDR3 comprises 14 residues. This CDR3 is CASSTGTGSGELFF. CDR3 sequence (DNA): TGTGCCAGCAGCACCGGGACAGGGTCCGGGGAGCTGTTTTTT. The full variable domain, with the rest looked up from reference TRBV7-3 and TRBJ2-2, is GAGVSQTPSNKVTEKGKYVELRCDPISGHTALYWYRQSLGQGPEFLIYFQGTGAADDSGLPNDRFFAVRPEGSVSTLKIQRTERGDSAVYLCASSTGTGSGELFFGEGSRLTVL.

V and J are TRBV7-6 and TRBJ2-2; TRBD1 might be the D (6 bases). The V end was cut by 1 base, the J end by 0 bases, with 9 bases between. Germline CDR1 is SGHVS and CDR2 is FNYEAQ. The CDR3 length is 16 residues. CDR3 nucleotides: TGTGCCAGCAGCTTAGGGGGGCTCTCGAACACCGGGGAGCTGTTTTTT. The encoded protein is CASSLGGLSNTGELFF.

This clone was found once. The CDR3 DNA follows: TGTGCCAGCAGCTTGGCCGGAGGTGGCTCCTACGAGCAGTACTTC. Encoded protein: CASSLAGGGSYEQYF. The V and J genes are TRBV5-4 and TRBJ2-7; weak D call: TRBD2 (5 bases). Germline V gene lookup returns CDR1 SGHNT and CDR2 YYREEE (reference sequence). Deletions cut 0 bases from V and 0 bases from J, with 10 bases between. This CDR3 spans 15 amino acids.

In its sample, this clone was seen a few times. The V gene is TRBV4-2, the J gene TRBJ1-6; 8 bases agree with TRBD1. In germline, CDR1 is LGHNA, CDR2 YNFKEQ. Unmatched junction bases numbered 4, after V lost 5 bases and J lost 7 bases. The CDR3 spans 14 residues. This CDR3 is CASSAQGANSPLHF. The CDR3, as DNA: TGTGCCAGCAGCGCCCAGGGGGCCAATTCACCCCTCCACTTT.

J is TRBJ1-2 and V is TRBV27, with 11 positions matching TRBD1. After removal of 0 bases from V and 7 bases from J, the junction contained 1 base not matched to a gene. CDR1 and CDR2 (germline): MNHEY, SMNVEV (reference sequence). The CDR3 loop spans 14 amino acids. The CDR3 here is CASSLSGTGGGYTF. The DNA of the CDR3 is TGTGCCAGCAGTTTATCCGGGACAGGGGGTGGCTACACCTTC.

The V gene is TRBV7-2, the J gene TRBJ1-2; D call uncertain. From germline, CDR1 is SGHTA and CDR2 FQGNSA. V shed 5 bases and J shed 0 bases, with 13 bases lying between them. This CDR3 is built from 15 residues. CDR3 amino acids: CASSPWERPNYGYTF. In nucleotides, the CDR3 is TGTGCCAGCAGCCCCTGGGAGAGGCCTAACTATGGCTACACCTTC.

Details on this clone: This sample includes further DNA sequences coding for the same CDR3. This rearrangement joins TRBV11-2 to TRBJ2-7, with D possibly TRBD2 on 5 matching bases. V dropped 1 base and J dropped 2 bases, with 6 bases sitting between them. The length of the CDR3 is 13 residues. Germline-derived CDR1 and CDR2 are SGHAT and FQNNGV. This chain's CDR3 is CASSLGGPYEQYF. The DNA for the CDR3 is TGTGCCAGCAGCTTAGGAGGGCCCTACGAGCAGTACTTC.

The chain joins TRBV29-1 to TRBJ1-1; the match to TRBD1 covers 7 bases. CDR1 and CDR2 (germline): SQVTM, ANQGSEA. The CDR3 totals 13 residues. The V and J ends lost 6 bases and 0 bases, in that order; junction bases with no gene match: 4. DNA of the CDR3: TGCAGCGTCGGACAGGTCCTGAACACTGAAGCTTTCTTT. Amino acids: CSVGQVLNTEAFF.

The chain is built from TRBV12-3 or TRBV12-4 and TRBJ1-2, with D possibly matching TRBD1 (5 bases). The V end was cut by 6 bases, the J end by 4 bases, with 12 bases between. The CDR3 is 13 residues long. The CDR3: CASRPDRTYGYTF. The CDR3 DNA reads as TGTGCCAGCAGACCCGACAGAACCTATGGCTACACCTTC.

About this clone: One end of the junction fails to match germline, which may point to a read error. This chain links TRBV9 with TRBJ2-3; D tentatively fits TRBD1 or TRBD2 (6 bases each). From germline, CDR1 is SGDLS and CDR2 YYNGEE. The CDR3 sequence is 15 residues long. The CDR3 nucleotides are TGTGCCAGCAACGTAGGGGGGCAAAGCACAGATACGCAGTATTTT. Protein: CASNVGGQSTDTQYF.

The chain is built from TRBV28 and TRBJ1-2; TRBD1 matches 7 bases. Unmatched junction bases numbered 5, after V lost 2 bases and J lost 8 bases. Germline CDR1 and CDR2: MDHEN and SYDVKM. CDR3 size: 13 residues. The CDR3 loop reads CASSLQGDWGYTF. Written as DNA, the CDR3 is TGTGCCAGCAGTTTACAGGGGGACTGGGGCTACACCTTC.

V usage is TRBV27 and J usage is TRBJ1-5; a weak D match, TRBD1 (6 bases). The germline gives CDR1 MNHEY, CDR2 SMNVEV (reference sequence). The CDR3 covers 13 residues. The V end was cut by 6 bases, the J end by 7 bases, with 13 bases between. The CDR3 nucleotides read TGTGCCAGCAGCGTAACAGGGAAACAGCCCCAGCATTTT. Protein: CASSVTGKQPQHF.

The chain links TRBV5-1 to TRBJ2-7; maybe TRBD1 (6 bases). The V gene's germline CDR1 is SGHRS and CDR2 YFSETQ. There are 12 residues in the CDR3. Trimming left V 4 bases short and J 8 bases short, with 13 bases between. CDR3 sequence reads: CASSVAGEKQYF. The CDR3 nucleotides read TGCGCCAGCAGCGTCGCAGGGGAAAAGCAGTACTTC.

This chain joins TRBV5-4 and TRBJ2-3, with TRBD1 as a possible D gene (6 bases). This CDR3 spans 14 amino acids. V lost 4 bases, J lost 2 bases, and 11 bases lay in between. Germline values: CDR1 SGHNT, CDR2 YYREEE (reference sequence). Here the CDR3 reads CASSPDRNTDTQYF. CDR3 nucleotides: TGTGCCAGCAGCCCGGACAGAAACACAGATACGCAGTATTTT.

The chain combines TRBV24-1 with TRBJ2-7; 8 bases are a match to TRBD1. Trimming at V came to 4 bases and at J to 7 bases, leaving 8 bases not matched to a gene. The CDR3 contains 14 residues. CDR1 is KGHDR, CDR2 SFDVKD, per germline. CDR3 in DNA: TGTGCCACCAGTGAGACCGGGACAGGATGGGAGCAGTACTTC. It translates to CATSETGTGWEQYF.

The V gene is TRBV12-3 or TRBV12-4, the J gene TRBJ1-1; a possible D gene is TRBD1 (6 bases). Trimming removed 6 bases at V and 6 bases at J, with 11 bases between. The CDR3 is made up of 12 amino acids. The DNA for the CDR3 is TGTGCCAGCAGCGGGACATCCGCTGAAGCTTTCTTT. Protein product: CASSGTSAEAFF.